This entry lists 23 T cell receptor beta chains sequenced from one sample in a study of graft-versus-host responses after intestinal transplantation. The protocol was immunoSEQ multiplex PCR, while the TCRdb copy is restricted to in-frame clones and leaves out a portion. The sample contains about 19,000 clones, roughly 87% of which appear only once. The sequencing used PBMCs, collected 14 days after transplant. Receptors originate from a human patient who received an intestinal transplant, so some T cells may come from the graft donor.

The chain employs TRBV30 and TRBJ2-7, with D uncertain. Germline V lookup: CDR1 GTSNPN, CDR2 SVGIG (reference sequence). There are 13 residues in the CDR3. Trimming shortened V by 5 bases and J by 5 bases, and 16 bases separated the two germline ends. The DNA for the CDR3 is TGTGCCTGGGCAGCCTCGGGTGGGGACGAGCAGTACTTC. It is translated as CAWAASGGDEQYF.

The chain links TRBV7-6 to TRBJ2-1; tentatively, D is TRBD2 (6 bases). The CDR3 extends over 16 amino acids. The V gene's germline CDR1 is SGHVS and CDR2 FNYEAQ. Trimming stripped 5 bases from V and 0 bases from J, with 14 bases between. This chain's CDR3 is CASSRGLLSSYNEQFF. For the CDR3, the DNA is TGTGCCAGCAGCCGGGGACTCCTTAGCTCCTACAATGAGCAGTTCTTC.

The chain is built from TRBV2 and TRBJ1-2, with D uncertain. This CDR3 region has 14 residues. Looked up from germline, CDR1 is SNHLY and CDR2 is FYNNEI. V lost 3 bases, J lost 5 bases, and 13 bases lay in between. CDR3: CASSDGGELYGYTF. CDR3 nucleotide sequence: TGTGCCAGCAGTGATGGCGGGGAACTTTATGGCTACACCTTC.

The V and J genes are TRBV7-3 and TRBJ2-1, with 9 bases fitting TRBD2. This CDR3 has 13 amino acids. The trim removed 5 bases at V and 9 bases at J, leaving 5 bases unmatched. From germline, CDR1 is SGHTA and CDR2 FQGTGA. The CDR3 spells CASSIAGAGEQFF. Here the CDR3 DNA reads TGTGCCAGCAGCATAGCGGGAGCCGGTGAGCAGTTCTTC.

The chain links TRBV5-1 to TRBJ1-4; D is unclear. CDR1 is SGHRS, CDR2 YFSETQ, per germline. The CDR3 loop spans 13 amino acids. V shed 2 bases and J shed 0 bases, with 2 bases lying between them. CDR3: CASSLPTNEKLFF. CDR3 bases: TGCGCCAGCAGCTTACCAACTAATGAAAAACTGTTTTTT. The full variable domain, its missing parts supplied by reference TRBV5-1 and TRBJ1-4, is KAGVTQTPRYLIKTRGQQVTLSCSPISGHRSVSWYQQTPGQGLQFLFEYFSETQRNKGNFPGRFSGRQFSNSRSEMNVSTLELGDSALYLCASSLPTNEKLFFGSGTQLSVL.

This clone was found a few times. The chain joins TRBV11-3 to TRBJ2-1; 9 nucleotides match TRBD1. Losses at the gene ends were 4 bases for V and 8 bases for J; bases not matched to a gene: 6. The CDR3 is 14 residues long. The germline CDR1 and CDR2 sequences are SGHNT and YENEEA. CDR3 residues: CASSYRDRVHEQFF. CDR3 DNA: TGTGCCAGCAGCTACCGGGACAGGGTGCATGAGCAGTTCTTC.

The rearrangement links TRBV15 to TRBJ2-3; TRBD2 is a possible D gene (5 bases). CDR1 and CDR2 from the germline V gene are LNHNV and YYDKDF (reference sequence). The V gene lost 6 bases and the J gene lost 3 bases, with 13 bases spanning the gap. This CDR3 is built from 14 residues. CDR3 amino acids: CATSTSPRTDTQYF. As DNA, the CDR3 is TGTGCCACCAGTACTAGTCCTCGTACAGATACGCAGTATTTT.

The chain joins TRBV7-9 to TRBJ1-3, with TRBD1 as a possible D gene (5 bases). Germline V gives CDR1 SEHNR, CDR2 FQNEAQ (reference sequence). The CDR3 consists of 17 residues. Trimming stripped 1 base from V and 0 bases from J, with 13 bases between. The DNA for the CDR3 is TGTGCCAGCAGCTTAGGGTCCGTTGGGGGCTCTGGAAACACCATATATTTT. Protein sequence: CASSLGSVGGSGNTIYF. Variable domain in full (rest from reference TRBV7-9 and TRBJ1-3): DTGVSQNPRHKITKRGQNVTFRCDPISEHNRLYWYRQTLGQGPEFLTYFQNEAQLEKSRLLSDRFSAERPKGSFSTLEIQRTEQGDSAMYLCASSLGSVGGSGNTIYFGEGSWLTVV.

The rearrangement joins TRBV4-1 to TRBJ2-7; no reliable D call. Per the germline V gene, CDR1 is MGHRA and CDR2 is YSYEKL. Deletions cut 0 bases from V and 2 bases from J, with 5 bases between. The CDR3 extends over 13 amino acids. The DNA of the CDR3 is TGCGCCAGCAGCCAAGATGGAGCCTACGAGCAGTACTTC. Protein product: CASSQDGAYEQYF.

The V and J genes are TRBV19 and TRBJ1-2; 7 positions match TRBD1. Trimming removed 3 bases from V and 7 bases from J; junction bases left unmatched: 5. Germline values: CDR1 LNHDA, CDR2 SQIVND (reference sequence). The CDR3 loop spans 13 amino acids. DNA for the CDR3: TGTGCCAGTAGTATGGGACAGCTGGCTGGCTACACCTTC. It codes for CASSMGQLAGYTF.

The chain combines TRBV5-4 with TRBJ2-7; D could derive from TRBD1 or TRBD2 (5 bases each). Trimming took 0 bases from V and 0 from J, leaving 13 bases between them. Germline V gene lookup returns CDR1 SGHNT and CDR2 YYREEE (reference sequence). The CDR3 has 16 amino acids. In DNA form, the CDR3 reads TGTGCCAGCAGCTTGGATTATGGGGGAGCCTCCTACGAGCAGTACTTC. It encodes CASSLDYGGASYEQYF.

J is TRBJ2-5 and V is TRBV28; 10 bases match TRBD2. The CDR3 runs 18 residues. J was trimmed by 3 bases and V by 3 bases; bases with no gene match: 13. Germline-derived CDR1 and CDR2 are MDHEN and SYDVKM. The CDR3 DNA sequence: TGTGCCAGCAGTTTCCCCCTTAGGCTAGCGGGAGCTGAAGAGACCCAGTACTTC. It yields the protein CASSFPLRLAGAEETQYF.

CDR3 DNA: TGTGCCAGCCTACGACAGGGAGAAGAGACCCAGTACTTC. This gives the protein CASLRQGEETQYF. The J gene is TRBJ2-5, the V gene TRBV6-5; TRBD1 matches at 7 bases. The CDR3 is made up of 13 amino acids. The germline gives CDR1 MNHEY, CDR2 SVGAGI. The trim removed 8 bases at V and 3 bases at J, leaving 6 bases unmatched.

This clone occurred a few times. The chain has TRBV5-1 and TRBJ2-2; TRBD1 might be the D (5 bases). The CDR3 spans 14 residues. V dropped 1 base and J dropped 5 bases, with 9 bases sitting between them. The V gene's germline CDR1 is SGHRS and CDR2 YFSETQ. Here the CDR3 reads CASSLSRDTGELFF. CDR3 nucleotides: TGCGCCAGCAGCTTGAGCAGGGATACCGGGGAGCTGTTTTTT.

The chain links TRBV7-9 to TRBJ2-1; D possibly corresponds to TRBD2 (6 bases). Trimming took off 1 base at V and 7 bases at J, with 11 bases between the two ends. The CDR3 spans 14 residues. The germline CDR1 and CDR2 sequences are SEHNR and FQNEAQ (reference sequence). The CDR3 sequence is CASSLEGLGNEQFF. The CDR3 region has the DNA TGTGCCAGCAGCTTAGAGGGACTCGGGAATGAGCAGTTCTTC. Full variable domain (rest looked up from reference TRBV7-9 and TRBJ2-1): DTGVSQNPRHKITKRGQNVTFRCDPISEHNRLYWYRQTLGQGPEFLTYFQNEAQLEKSRLLSDRFSAERPKGSFSTLEIQRTEQGDSAMYLCASSLEGLGNEQFFGPGTRLTVL.

DNA for the CDR3: TGCAGTGCTAGAGAGTATGGCTACACCTTC. The encoded protein is CSAREYGYTF. The gene calls are TRBV20-1 and TRBJ1-2; D is unclear. CDR1 is DFQATT, CDR2 SNEGSKA, per germline (reference sequence). With 0 bases removed from V and 5 bases from J, the gap between germline ends came to 1 base. The CDR3 is 10 amino acids.

This clone is medium-sized. The V and J genes are TRBV5-6 and TRBJ2-5, with 7 bases aligning to TRBD1. Germline V gives CDR1 SGHDT, CDR2 YYEEEE. The trim removed 2 bases at V and 5 bases at J, leaving 6 bases unmatched. The CDR3 is 14 residues long. The CDR3 sequence is CASSFYRGWETQYF. The DNA of the CDR3 is TGTGCCAGCAGCTTTTACAGGGGATGGGAGACCCAGTACTTC.

The rearrangement links TRBV29-1 to TRBJ2-7, with D perhaps matching TRBD1 (7 bases). The CDR3 sequence is 13 residues long. V lost 3 bases to trimming and J lost 5 bases, with 14 bases between them. Germline loops: CDR1 SQVTM, CDR2 ANQGSEA. The DNA for the CDR3 is TGCAGCGTTGATAGGGGGCGGGATAACGAGCAGTACTTC. Encoded protein: CSVDRGRDNEQYF.

With respect to this clone: At one boundary the junction diverges from the germline segment, which might be a read error. J is TRBJ1-1 and V is TRBV29-1, with a tentative D call TRBD1 (5 bases). This CDR3 region has 12 residues. In germline, CDR1 is SQVTM, CDR2 ANQGSEA. The DNA for the CDR3 is TGCAGCGTTGAATTCCTCAACAGGCTAAGCCGCTTT. Protein sequence: CSVEFLNRLSRF.

V is TRBV7-6 and J is TRBJ2-2; 8 bases map to TRBD1. V was clipped by 2 bases and J by 4 bases; unmatched bases: 6. Per germline, CDR1 SGHVS and CDR2 FNYEAQ. There are 16 residues in the CDR3. In nucleotides, the CDR3 is TGTGCCAGCAGCTTACTCCCAGACAGGGGCACCGGGGAGCTGTTTTTT. Amino acids: CASSLLPDRGTGELFF.

The rearrangement links TRBV28 to TRBJ2-1; 9 nucleotides match TRBD2. CDR1 is MDHEN and CDR2 is SYDVKM in the germline V gene. The CDR3 runs to 15 residues. Unmatched junction bases numbered 7, after V lost 3 bases and J lost 7 bases. This CDR3 reads CASSLASGTVNEQFF. For the CDR3, the DNA is TGTGCCAGCAGTTTGGCTAGCGGGACCGTAAATGAGCAGTTCTTC.

The J gene is TRBJ1-3, the V gene TRBV4-1; no clear D. CDR1 is MGHRA and CDR2 is YSYEKL in the germline V gene. The CDR3 loop spans 15 amino acids. V lost 3 bases, J lost 1 base, and 10 bases lay in between. In DNA form, the CDR3 reads TGCGCCAGCAGCCAGGAACCACTATCTGGAAACACCATATATTTT. Translated, it gives CASSQEPLSGNTIYF.

This clone was found once. The chain recombines TRBV19 with TRBJ1-5, with 8 bases aligning to TRBD1. Germline values: CDR1 LNHDA, CDR2 SQIVND (reference sequence). V was pared by 3 bases and J by 4 bases, with 8 bases of the junction left unmatched. This CDR3 is built from 16 residues. CDR3: CASSIQGQVLNQPQHF. The CDR3 region has the DNA TGTGCCAGTAGTATCCAGGGACAGGTGTTGAATCAGCCCCAGCATTTT.